The 11 T cell receptor beta chains below were found in one sample sequenced in a study of response to subunit inactivated influenza vaccine (dated 2018 in TCRdb). Library generation was performed with RT-PCR. Sequencing instrument: Illumina HiSeq 2500. TCRdb reprocessing: public reads trimmed at Q25 with fastp, clones called with MiXCR, in-frame beta chains kept. Every distinct CDR3 protein forms one entry, paired with its most common genes and DNA. Within this sample are about 580,000 distinct CDR3 sequences, with 12% to 15% of them counted one time only. 11% of the sample comes from the top ten. Sequencing used PBMCs from blood, obtained 12 days after vaccination. These receptors all come from a man in his forties or fifties who received an inactivated influenza vaccine. Donor details come from another sample of the same person, matched by shared clones.

The gene calls are TRBV28 and TRBJ1-5; possible D gene TRBD1, 5 bases. Germline V gene sequence: CDR1 MDHEN, CDR2 SYDVKM. V lost 5 bases, J lost 8 bases, and 16 bases lay in between. The CDR3 runs to 14 residues. The CDR3 region is CASSLPGGVKPQHF. The DNA for the CDR3 is TGTGCCAGCAGTCTCCCCGGGGGGGTAAAGCCCCAGCATTTT.

This clonotype was found many times. This chain links TRBV28 with TRBJ2-7; D is uncertain. The CDR3 consists of 16 residues. Germline CDR1 MDHEN, CDR2 SYDVKM. With 5 bases removed from V and 7 bases from J, the gap between germline ends came to 24 bases. The CDR3 coding sequence is TGTGCCAGCAGTGCACCCTTGACGAAACCCCTACTGGAGCAGTACTTC. Translated, it gives CASSAPLTKPLLEQYF.

The genes are TRBV7-2 and TRBJ2-7; TRBD2 matches at 11 bases. V dropped 8 bases and J dropped 4; count of bases not matched to a gene: 7. The CDR3 totals 14 residues. Germline values: CDR1 SGHTA, CDR2 FQGNSA. The CDR3 nucleotides are TGTGCCAGCGAATTAGCGGGAGGGCTTTACGAGCAGTACTTC. It translates to CASELAGGLYEQYF.

The genes are TRBV10-3 and TRBJ2-3; 8 bases map to TRBD2. V shed 3 bases and J 3 bases; nucleotides not matched to a gene: 5. CDR1 is ENHRY and CDR2 is SYGVKD in the germline V gene. This CDR3 has 15 amino acids. The CDR3 DNA reads as TGTGCCATCAGTGAACCGCGGGAGGTGACAGATACGCAGTATTTT. Residues: CAISEPREVTDTQYF.

There are a few counts of this clonotype. The V call is TRBV20-1, the J call TRBJ1-1; possibly TRBD1 for D (6 bases). Germline V gives CDR1 DFQATT, CDR2 SNEGSKA (reference sequence). The CDR3 consists of 13 residues. The V end lost 4 bases, the J end lost 1 base, and 10 bases lay between the germline ends. The CDR3 reads CSAKQGSNTEAFF. For the CDR3, the DNA is TGCAGTGCTAAACAGGGATCGAACACTGAAGCTTTCTTT.

This clonotype occurred a few times. The chain combines TRBV7-6 with TRBJ2-2, with TRBD1 identical over 9 bases. Per germline, CDR1 SGHVS and CDR2 FNYEAQ. This CDR3 comprises 16 residues. Germline trimming cut 7 bases from V and 5 bases from J; bases unmatched to any gene: 11. The DNA of the CDR3 is TGTGCCAGCACCTACGACTGGACAGGGGTTACCGGGGAGCTGTTTTTT. It is translated as CASTYDWTGVTGELFF.

The CDR3 DNA reads as TGTGCCAGCAGATTCACAGGGATTGAGACTGAAGCTTTCTTT. Its translation: CASRFTGIETEAFF. The chain has TRBV5-6 and TRBJ1-1, with a weak D call TRBD1 (6 bases). This CDR3 is built from 14 residues. Trimming took 5 bases from V and 5 from J, leaving 16 bases between them. The germline V gene encodes CDR1 SGHDT and CDR2 YYEEEE.

V is TRBV21-1 and J is TRBJ1-2; TRBD1 is the table's D call and was not checked against the DNA. TRBV21-1 is an annotated pseudogene. The CDR3 is made up of 16 amino acids. In nucleotides, the CDR3 is TGTGCCAGCAGCAACCTCTTTCCCGGGACATACTATGGCTACACCTTC. This codes for CASSNLFPGTYYGYTF.

This clonotype was observed many times. The chain's CDR3 is CASSLGSGNQPQHF. Written as DNA, the CDR3 is TGCGCCAGCAGCTTGGGTTCCGGAAATCAGCCCCAGCATTTT. V is TRBV5-1 and J is TRBJ1-5; D not certain. V lost 0 bases and J 4 bases, leaving 8 bases between the germline ends. The CDR3 has 14 amino acids. Germline CDR1 SGHRS, CDR2 YFSETQ.

The chain couples TRBV7-9 to TRBJ2-1; D gene unclear. The CDR3 is 14 amino acids. CDR1 is SEHNR and CDR2 is FQNEAQ in the germline V gene (reference sequence). Trimming stripped 3 bases from V and 3 bases from J, with 9 bases between. CDR3 amino acids: CASSFFSYYNEQFF. The CDR3 coding sequence is TGTGCCAGCAGCTTTTTCAGCTACTACAATGAGCAGTTCTTC.

This clonotype was counted at least ten times. This chain links TRBV6-1 with TRBJ1-3; D is unresolved. This CDR3 is built from 15 residues. The V and J ends lost 1 base and 7 bases respectively, with 14 bases between them. The germline V gene encodes CDR1 MNHNS and CDR2 SASEGT. The CDR3 loop is CASSEENGERNTIYF. DNA of the CDR3: TGTGCCAGCAGTGAAGAAAATGGAGAAAGGAACACCATATATTTT.